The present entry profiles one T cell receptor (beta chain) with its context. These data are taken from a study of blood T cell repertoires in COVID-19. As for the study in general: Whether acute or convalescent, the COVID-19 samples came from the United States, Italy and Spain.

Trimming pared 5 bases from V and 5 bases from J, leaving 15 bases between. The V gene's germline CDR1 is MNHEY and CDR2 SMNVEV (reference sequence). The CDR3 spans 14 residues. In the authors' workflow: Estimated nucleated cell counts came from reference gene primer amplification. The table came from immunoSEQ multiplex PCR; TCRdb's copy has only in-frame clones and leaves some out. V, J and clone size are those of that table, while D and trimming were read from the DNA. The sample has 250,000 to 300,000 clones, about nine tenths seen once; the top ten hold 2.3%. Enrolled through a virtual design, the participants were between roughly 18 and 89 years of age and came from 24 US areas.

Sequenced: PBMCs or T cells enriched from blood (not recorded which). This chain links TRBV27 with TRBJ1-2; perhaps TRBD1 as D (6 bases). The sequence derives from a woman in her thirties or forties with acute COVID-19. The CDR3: CASSPTGIIYGYTF. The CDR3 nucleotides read TGTGCCAGCAGTCCGACAGGTATAATTTATGGCTACACCTTC.